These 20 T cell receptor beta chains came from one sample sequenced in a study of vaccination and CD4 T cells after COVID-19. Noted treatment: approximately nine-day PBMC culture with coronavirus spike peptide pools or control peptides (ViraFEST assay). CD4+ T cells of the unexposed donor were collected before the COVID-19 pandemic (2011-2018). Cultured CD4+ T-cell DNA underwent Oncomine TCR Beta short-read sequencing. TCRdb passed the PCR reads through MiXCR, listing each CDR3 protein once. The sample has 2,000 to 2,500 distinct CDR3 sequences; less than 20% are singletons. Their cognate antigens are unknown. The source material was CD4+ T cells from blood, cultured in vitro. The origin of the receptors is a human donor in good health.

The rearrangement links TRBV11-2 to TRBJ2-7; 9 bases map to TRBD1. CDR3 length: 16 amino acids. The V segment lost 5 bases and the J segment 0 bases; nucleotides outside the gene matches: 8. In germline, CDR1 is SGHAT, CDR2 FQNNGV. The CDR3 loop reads CASSPRQGDSSYEQYF. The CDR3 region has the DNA TGTGCCAGCAGCCCCCGACAGGGGGACTCCTCCTACGAGCAGTACTTC.

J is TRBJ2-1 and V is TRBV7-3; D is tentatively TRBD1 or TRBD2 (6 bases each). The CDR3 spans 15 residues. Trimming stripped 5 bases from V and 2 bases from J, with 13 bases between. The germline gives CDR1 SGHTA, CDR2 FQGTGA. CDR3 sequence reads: CASSPSGDTYNEQFF. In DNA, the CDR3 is TGTGCCAGCAGCCCATCGGGGGACACCTACAATGAGCAGTTCTTC. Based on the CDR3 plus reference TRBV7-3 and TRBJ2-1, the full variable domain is GAGVSQTPSNKVTEKGKYVELRCDPISGHTALYWYRQSLGQGPEFLIYFQGTGAADDSGLPNDRFFAVRPEGSVSTLKIQRTERGDSAVYLCASSPSGDTYNEQFFGPGTRLTVL.

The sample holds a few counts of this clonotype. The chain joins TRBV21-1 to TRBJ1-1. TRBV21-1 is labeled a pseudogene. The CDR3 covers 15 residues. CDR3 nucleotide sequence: TGTGCCAGCAGCAAAGATCAGAGTAGGAGCACTGAAGCTTTCTTT. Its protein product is CASSKDQSRSTEAFF.

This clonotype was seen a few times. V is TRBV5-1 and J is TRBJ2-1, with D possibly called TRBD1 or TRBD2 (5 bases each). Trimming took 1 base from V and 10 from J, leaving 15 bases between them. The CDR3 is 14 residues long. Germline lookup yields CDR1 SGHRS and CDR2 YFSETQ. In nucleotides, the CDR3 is TGCGCCAGCAGCTTGCCCGACAGCCGCGGGGAGCAGTTCTTC. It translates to CASSLPDSRGEQFF.

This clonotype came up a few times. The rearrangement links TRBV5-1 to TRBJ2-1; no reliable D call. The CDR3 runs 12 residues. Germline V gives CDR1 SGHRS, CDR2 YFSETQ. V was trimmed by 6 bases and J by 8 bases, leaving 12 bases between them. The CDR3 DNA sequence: TGCGCCAGCAACTTCCGCGCTGATGAGCAGTTCTTC. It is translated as CASNFRADEQFF.

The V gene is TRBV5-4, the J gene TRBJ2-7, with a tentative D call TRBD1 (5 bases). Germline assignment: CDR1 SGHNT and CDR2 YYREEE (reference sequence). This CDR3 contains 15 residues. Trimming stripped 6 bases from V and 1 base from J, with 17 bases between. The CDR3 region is CASTSRGRSSYEQYF. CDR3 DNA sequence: TGTGCCAGCACCTCAAGGGGCAGATCTTCCTACGAGCAGTACTTC.

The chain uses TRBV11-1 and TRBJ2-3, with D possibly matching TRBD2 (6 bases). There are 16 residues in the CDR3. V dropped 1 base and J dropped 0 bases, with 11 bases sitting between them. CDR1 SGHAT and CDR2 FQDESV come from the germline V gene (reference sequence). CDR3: CASSLVGGVSTDTQYF. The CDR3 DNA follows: TGTGCCAGCAGCTTAGTAGGAGGGGTTAGCACAGATACGCAGTATTTT.

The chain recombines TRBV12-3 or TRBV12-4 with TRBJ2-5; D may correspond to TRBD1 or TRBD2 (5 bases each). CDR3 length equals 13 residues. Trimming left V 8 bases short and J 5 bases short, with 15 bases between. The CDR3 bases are TGTGCCAGCCGCATGGGGGTCGGGGAGACCCAGTACTTC. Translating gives CASRMGVGETQYF.

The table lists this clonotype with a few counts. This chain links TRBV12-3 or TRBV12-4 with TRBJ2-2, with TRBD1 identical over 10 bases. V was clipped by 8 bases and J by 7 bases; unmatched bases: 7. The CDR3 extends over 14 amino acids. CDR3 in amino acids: CASAGTGVNGELFF. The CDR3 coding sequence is TGTGCCAGCGCCGGGACAGGGGTCAACGGGGAGCTGTTTTTT.

The CDR3: CASRGTGRNSSYEQYF. The CDR3 nucleotides are TGTGCCAGCAGGGGAACGGGCAGGAATAGCTCCTACGAGCAGTACTTC. The rearrangement joins TRBV6-8 to TRBJ2-7; D is unresolved. Germline CDR1 and CDR2: MNHGY and SAAAGT. V was shortened by 6 bases and J by 0 bases, with 18 bases between the two germline ends. The CDR3 loop spans 16 amino acids.

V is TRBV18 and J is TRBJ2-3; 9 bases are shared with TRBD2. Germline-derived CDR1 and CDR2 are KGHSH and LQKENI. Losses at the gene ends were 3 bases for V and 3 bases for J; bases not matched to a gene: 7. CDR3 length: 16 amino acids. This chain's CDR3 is CASSPRGSGGTDTQYF. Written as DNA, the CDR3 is TGTGCCAGCTCACCCCGGGGTAGCGGGGGAACAGATACGCAGTATTTT.

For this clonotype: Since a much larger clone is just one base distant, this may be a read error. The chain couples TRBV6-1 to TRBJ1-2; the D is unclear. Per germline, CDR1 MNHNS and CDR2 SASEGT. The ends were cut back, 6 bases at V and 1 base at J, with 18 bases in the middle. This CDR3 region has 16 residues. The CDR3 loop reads CASSPPRSVVNYGYTF. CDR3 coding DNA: TGTGCCAGCAGCCCGCCACGGAGCGTGGTTAACTATGGCTACACCTTC.

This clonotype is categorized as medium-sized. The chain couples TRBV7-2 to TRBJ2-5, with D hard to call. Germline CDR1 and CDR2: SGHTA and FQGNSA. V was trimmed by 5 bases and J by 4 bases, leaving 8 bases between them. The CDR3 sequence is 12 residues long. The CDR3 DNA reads TGTGCCAGCAGCCCCCCGCGAGAGACCCAGTACTTC. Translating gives CASSPPRETQYF.

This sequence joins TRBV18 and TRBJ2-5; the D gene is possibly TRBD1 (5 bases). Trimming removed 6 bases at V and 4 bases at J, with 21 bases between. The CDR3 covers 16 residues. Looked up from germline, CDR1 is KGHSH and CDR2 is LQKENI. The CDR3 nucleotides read TGTGCCAGCTCCCTACAGGAAGGCTCCCTTGGAGAGACCCAGTACTTC. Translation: CASSLQEGSLGETQYF.

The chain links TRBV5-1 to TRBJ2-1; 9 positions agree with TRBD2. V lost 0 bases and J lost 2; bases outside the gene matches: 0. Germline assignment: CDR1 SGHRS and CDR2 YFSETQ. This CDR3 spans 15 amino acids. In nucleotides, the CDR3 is TGCGCCAGCAGCTTGGCTAGCGGGACCTACAATGAGCAGTTCTTC. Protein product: CASSLASGTYNEQFF.

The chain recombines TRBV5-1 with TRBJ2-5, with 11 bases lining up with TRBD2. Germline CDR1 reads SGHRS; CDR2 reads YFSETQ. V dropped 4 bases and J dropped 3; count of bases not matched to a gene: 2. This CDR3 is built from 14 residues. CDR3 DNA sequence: TGCGCCAGCAGCCAGGGACTAGCGGAAGAGACCCAGTACTTC. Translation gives CASSQGLAEETQYF.

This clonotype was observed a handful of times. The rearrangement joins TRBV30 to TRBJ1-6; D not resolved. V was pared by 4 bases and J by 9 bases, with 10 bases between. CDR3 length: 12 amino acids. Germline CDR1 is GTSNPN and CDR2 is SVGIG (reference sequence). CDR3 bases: TGTGCCTGGAACGCATTTAGTTCACCCCTCCACTTT. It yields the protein CAWNAFSSPLHF.

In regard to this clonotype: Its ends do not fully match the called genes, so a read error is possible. The CDR3 DNA is TGCGCCAGCAGCCCCGCGGGGGGAGAGTTGCAGCACTTC. Its translation is CASSPAGGELQHF. The gene calls are TRBV4-1 and TRBJ2-4, with 8 positions matching TRBD2. CDR1 MGHRA and CDR2 YSYEKL come from the germline V gene. This CDR3 is 13 amino acids long.

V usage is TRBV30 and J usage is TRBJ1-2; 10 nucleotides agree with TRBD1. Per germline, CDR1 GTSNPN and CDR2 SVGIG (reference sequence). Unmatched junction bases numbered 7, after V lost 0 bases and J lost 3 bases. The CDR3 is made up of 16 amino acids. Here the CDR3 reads CAWSVTGGVSYYGYTF. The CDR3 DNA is TGTGCCTGGAGTGTGACAGGGGGCGTTTCTTACTATGGCTACACCTTC.

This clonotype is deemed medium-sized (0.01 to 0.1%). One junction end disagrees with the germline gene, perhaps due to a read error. CDR3: CASREGTNGDNQPQHF. In DNA form, the CDR3 reads TGTGCCAGCAGGGAAGGGACAAATGGGGACAATCAGCCCCAGCATTTT. The chain links TRBV6-1 to TRBJ1-5; tentatively, D is TRBD1 (6 bases). Germline CDR1 is MNHNS and CDR2 is SASEGT. The CDR3 has 16 amino acids.